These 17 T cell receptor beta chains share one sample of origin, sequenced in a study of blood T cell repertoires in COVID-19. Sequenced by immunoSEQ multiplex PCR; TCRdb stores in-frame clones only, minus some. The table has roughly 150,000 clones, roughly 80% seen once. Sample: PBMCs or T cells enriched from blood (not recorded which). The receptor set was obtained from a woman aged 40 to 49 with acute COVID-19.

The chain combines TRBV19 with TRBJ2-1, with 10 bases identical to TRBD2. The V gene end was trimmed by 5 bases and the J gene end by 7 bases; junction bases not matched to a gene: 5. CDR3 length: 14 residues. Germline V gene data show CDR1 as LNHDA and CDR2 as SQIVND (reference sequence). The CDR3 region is CASSRSGRTNEQFF. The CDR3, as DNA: TGTGCCAGTAGTCGTAGCGGGAGGACAAATGAGCAGTTCTTC. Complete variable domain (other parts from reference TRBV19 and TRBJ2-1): DGGITQSPKYLFRKEGQNVTLSCEQNLNHDAMYWYRQDPGQGLRLIYYSQIVNDFQKGDIAEGYSVSREKKESFPLTVTSAQKNPTAFYLCASSRSGRTNEQFFGPGTRLTVL.

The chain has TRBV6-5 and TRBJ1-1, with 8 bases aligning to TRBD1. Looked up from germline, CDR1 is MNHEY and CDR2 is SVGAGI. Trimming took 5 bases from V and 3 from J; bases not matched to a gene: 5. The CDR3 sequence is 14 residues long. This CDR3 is CASSNRGRDTEAFF. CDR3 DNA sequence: TGTGCCAGCAGTAACAGGGGGAGGGACACTGAAGCTTTCTTT.

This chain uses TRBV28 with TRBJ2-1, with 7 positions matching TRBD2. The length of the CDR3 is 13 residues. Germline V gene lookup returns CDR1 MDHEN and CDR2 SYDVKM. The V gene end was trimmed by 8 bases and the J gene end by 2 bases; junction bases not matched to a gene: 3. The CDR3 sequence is CASLGGAYNEQFF. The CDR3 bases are TGTGCCAGCCTTGGGGGGGCCTACAATGAGCAGTTCTTC. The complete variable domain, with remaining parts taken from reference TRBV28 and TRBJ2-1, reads DVKVTQSSRYLVKRTGEKVFLECVQDMDHENMFWYRQDPGLGLRLIYFSYDVKMKEKGDIPEGYSVSREKKERFSLILESASTNQTSMYLCASLGGAYNEQFFGPGTRLTVL.

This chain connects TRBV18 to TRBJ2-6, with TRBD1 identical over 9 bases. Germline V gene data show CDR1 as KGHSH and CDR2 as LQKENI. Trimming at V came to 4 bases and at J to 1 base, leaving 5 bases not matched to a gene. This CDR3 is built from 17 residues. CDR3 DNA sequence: TGTGCCAGCTCACGGCTAGGACAGGGGTCTGGGGCCAACGTCCTGACTTTC. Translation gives CASSRLGQGSGANVLTF.

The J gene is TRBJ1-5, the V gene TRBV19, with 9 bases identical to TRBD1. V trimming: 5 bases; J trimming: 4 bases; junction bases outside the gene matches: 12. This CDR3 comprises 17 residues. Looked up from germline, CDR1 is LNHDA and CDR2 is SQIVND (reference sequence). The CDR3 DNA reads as TGTGCCAGTAGTCCATTCCTGGATGGGACAGGGAATCAGCCCCAGCATTTT. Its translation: CASSPFLDGTGNQPQHF.

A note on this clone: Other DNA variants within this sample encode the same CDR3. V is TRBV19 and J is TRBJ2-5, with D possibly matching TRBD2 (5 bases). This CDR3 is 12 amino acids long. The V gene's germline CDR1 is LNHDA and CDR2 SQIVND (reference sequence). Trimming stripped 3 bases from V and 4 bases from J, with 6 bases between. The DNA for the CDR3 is TGTGCCAGTAGTATCCGGGGAGAGACCCAGTACTTC. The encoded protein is CASSIRGETQYF.

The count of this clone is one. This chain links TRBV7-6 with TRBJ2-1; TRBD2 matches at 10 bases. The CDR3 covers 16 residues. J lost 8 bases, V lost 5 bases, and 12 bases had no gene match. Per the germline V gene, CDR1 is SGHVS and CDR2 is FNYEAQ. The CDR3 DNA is TGTGCCAGCAGCCCGACCCAAGCGGGAGGGGACGATGAGCAGTTCTTC. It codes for CASSPTQAGGDDEQFF.

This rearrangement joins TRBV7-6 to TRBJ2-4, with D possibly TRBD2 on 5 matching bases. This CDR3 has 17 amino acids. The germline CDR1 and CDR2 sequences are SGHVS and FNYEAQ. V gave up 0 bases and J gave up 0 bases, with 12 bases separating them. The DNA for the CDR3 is TGTGCCAGCAGCTTAGCGCGGGTACCCCTAGCCAAAAACATTCAGTACTTC. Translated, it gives CASSLARVPLAKNIQYF.

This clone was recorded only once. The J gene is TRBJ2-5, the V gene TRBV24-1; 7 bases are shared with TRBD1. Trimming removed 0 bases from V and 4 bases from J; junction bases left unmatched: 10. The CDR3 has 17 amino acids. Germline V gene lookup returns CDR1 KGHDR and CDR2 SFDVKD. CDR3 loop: CATSDLRGGDGGETQYF. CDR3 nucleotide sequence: TGTGCCACCAGTGATTTGAGAGGGGGCGATGGGGGAGAGACCCAGTACTTC.

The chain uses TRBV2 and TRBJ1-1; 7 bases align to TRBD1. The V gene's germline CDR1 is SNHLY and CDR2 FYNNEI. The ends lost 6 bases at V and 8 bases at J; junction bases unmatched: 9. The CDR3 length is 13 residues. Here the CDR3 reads CASSLGQEIEAFF. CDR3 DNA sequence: TGTGCCAGCAGCCTTGGACAGGAAATCGAAGCTTTCTTT.

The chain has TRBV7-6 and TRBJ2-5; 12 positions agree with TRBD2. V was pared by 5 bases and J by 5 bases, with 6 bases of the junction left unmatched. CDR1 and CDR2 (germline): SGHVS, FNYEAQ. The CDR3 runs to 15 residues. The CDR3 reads CASSPGLAGTETQYF. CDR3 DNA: TGTGCCAGCAGCCCCGGACTAGCGGGAACGGAGACCCAGTACTTC.

CDR3 amino acids: CSVEVEGRTGDTQYF. CDR3 bases: TGCAGCGTTGAGGTAGAGGGCCGAACAGGGGATACGCAGTATTTT. The chain uses TRBV29-1 and TRBJ2-3; tentative D call: TRBD1 (6 bases). There are 15 residues in the CDR3. Trimming removed 3 bases at V and 6 bases at J, with 19 bases between. The germline CDR1 and CDR2 sequences are SQVTM and ANQGSEA.

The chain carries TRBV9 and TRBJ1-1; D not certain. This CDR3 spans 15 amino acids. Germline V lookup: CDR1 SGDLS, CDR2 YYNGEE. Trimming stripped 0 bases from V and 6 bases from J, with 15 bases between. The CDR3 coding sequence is TGTGCCAGCAGCGTAGACGGGTTTCCCCGCGCTGAAGCTTTCTTT. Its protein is CASSVDGFPRAEAFF. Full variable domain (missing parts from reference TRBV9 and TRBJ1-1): DSGVTQTPKHLITATGQRVTLRCSPRSGDLSVYWYQQSLDQGLQFLIQYYNGEERAKGNILERFSAQQFPDLHSELNLSSLELGDSALYFCASSVDGFPRAEAFFGQGTRLTVV.

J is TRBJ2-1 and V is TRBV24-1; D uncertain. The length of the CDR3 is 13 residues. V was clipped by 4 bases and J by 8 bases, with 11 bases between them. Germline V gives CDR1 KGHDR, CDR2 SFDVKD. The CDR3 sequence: CATSDPIVYEQFF. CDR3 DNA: TGTGCCACCAGTGACCCTATAGTGTATGAGCAGTTCTTC.

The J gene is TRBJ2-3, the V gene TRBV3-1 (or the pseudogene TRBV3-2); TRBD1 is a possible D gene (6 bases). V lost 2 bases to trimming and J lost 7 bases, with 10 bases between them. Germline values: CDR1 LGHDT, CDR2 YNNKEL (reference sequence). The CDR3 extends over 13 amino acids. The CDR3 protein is CASSQMTGYTQYF. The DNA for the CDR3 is TGTGCCAGCAGCCAAATGACAGGTTATACGCAGTATTTT.

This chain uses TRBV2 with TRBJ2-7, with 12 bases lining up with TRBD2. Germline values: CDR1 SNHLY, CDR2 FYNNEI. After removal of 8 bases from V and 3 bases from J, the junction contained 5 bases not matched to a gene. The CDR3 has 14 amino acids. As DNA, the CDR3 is TGTGCCAGCGGGGGGACTAGCGGGCGCTACGAGCAGTACGTC. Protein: CASGGTSGRYEQYV.

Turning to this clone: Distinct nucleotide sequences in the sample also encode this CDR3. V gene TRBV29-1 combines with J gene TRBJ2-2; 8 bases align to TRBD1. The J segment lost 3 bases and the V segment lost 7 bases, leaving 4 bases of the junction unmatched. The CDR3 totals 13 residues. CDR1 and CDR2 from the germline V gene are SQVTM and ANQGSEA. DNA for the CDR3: TGCAGCGGAGGACAGGGTGACACCGGGGAGCTGTTTTTT. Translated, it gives CSGGQGDTGELFF.